The clone carrying this TCR beta chain was recorded only once. As yet, its antigen is unknown. The data derive from a study of T cell responses to AZD1222 COVID-19 vaccine. General study findings and limits: Without day 14 samples, only post-peak T cell repertoires were studied.

Germline V lookup: CDR1 LNHDA, CDR2 SQIVND (reference sequence). V was trimmed by 6 bases and J by 9 bases, leaving 20 bases between them. This CDR3 has 14 residues. Data came from immunoSEQ multiplex PCR; TCRdb stores just in-frame clones and leaves some out. The table records some 170,000 clones, roughly 94% of them present only once. This material consisted of peripheral blood, taken 28 days after the second AZD1222 dose. The receptor comes from an adult who received the AZD1222 COVID-19 vaccine. This chain joins TRBV19 and TRBJ1-2, with a possible D match to TRBD1 (5 bases). CDR3 residues: CASSRSPGELRYTF. For the CDR3, the DNA is TGTGCCAGTAGCAGATCACCGGGGGAATTGCGCTACACCTTC.